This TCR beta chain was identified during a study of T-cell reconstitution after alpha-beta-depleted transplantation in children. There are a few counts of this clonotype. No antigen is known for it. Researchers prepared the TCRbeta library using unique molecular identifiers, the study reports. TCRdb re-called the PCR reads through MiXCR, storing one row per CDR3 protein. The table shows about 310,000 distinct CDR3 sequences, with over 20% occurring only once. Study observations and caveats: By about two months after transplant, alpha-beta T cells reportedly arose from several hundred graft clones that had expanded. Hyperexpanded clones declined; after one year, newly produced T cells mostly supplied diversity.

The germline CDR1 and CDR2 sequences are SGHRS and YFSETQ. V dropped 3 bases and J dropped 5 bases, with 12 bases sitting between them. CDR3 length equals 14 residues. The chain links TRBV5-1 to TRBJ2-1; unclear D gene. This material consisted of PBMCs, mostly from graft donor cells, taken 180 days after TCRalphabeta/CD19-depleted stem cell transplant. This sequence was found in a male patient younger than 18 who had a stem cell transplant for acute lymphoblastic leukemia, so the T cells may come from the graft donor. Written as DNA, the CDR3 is TGCGCCAGCAGCTGGGCAGGTCAGGACAATGAGCAGTTCTTC. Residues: CASSWAGQDNEQFF.